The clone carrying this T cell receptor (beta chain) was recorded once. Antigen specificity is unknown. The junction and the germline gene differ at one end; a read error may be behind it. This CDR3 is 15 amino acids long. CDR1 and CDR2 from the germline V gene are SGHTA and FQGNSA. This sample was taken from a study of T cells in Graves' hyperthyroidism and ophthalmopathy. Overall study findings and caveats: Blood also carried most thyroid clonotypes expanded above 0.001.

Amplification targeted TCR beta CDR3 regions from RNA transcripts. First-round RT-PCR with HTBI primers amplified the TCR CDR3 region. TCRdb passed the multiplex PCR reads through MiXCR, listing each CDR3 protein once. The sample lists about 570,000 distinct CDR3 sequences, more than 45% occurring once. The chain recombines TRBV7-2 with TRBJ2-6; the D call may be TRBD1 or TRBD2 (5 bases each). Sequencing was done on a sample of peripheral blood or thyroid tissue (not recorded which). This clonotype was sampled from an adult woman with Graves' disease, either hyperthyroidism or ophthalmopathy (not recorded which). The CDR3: CASSNRDPGANVLTF. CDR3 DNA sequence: TGCGCCAGCAGCAACCGGGACCCTGGGGCCAACGTCCTGACTTTC.